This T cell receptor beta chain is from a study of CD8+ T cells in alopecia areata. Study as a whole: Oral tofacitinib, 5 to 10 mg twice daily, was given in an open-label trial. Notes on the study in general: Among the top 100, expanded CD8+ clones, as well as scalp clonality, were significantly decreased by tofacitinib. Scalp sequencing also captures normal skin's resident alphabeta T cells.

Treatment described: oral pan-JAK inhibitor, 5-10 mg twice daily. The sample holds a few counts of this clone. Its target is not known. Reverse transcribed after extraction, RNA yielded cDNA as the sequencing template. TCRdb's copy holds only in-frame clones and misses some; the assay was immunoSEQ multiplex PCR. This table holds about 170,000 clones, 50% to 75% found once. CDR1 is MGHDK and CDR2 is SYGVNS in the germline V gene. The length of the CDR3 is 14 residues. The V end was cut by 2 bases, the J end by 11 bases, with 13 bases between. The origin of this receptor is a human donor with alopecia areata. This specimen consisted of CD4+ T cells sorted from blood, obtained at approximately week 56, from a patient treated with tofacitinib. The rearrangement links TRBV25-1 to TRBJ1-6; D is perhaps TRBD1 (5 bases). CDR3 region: CASSEQGRGTPLHF. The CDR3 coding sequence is TGTGCCAGCAGTGAACAGGGTAGGGGTACACCCCTCCACTTT.